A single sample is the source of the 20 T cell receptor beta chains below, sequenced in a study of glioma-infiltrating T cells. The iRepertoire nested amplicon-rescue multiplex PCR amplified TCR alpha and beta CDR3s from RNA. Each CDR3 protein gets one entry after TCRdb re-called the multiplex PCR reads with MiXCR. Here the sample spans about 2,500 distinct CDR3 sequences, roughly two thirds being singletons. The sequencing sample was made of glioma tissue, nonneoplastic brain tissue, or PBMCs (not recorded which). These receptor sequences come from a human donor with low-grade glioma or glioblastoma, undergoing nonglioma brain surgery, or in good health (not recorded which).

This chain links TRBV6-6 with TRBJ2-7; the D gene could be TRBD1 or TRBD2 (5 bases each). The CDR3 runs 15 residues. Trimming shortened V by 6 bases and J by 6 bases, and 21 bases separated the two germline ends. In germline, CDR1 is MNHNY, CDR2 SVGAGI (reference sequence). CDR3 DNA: TGTGCCAGCAGGGGGTCGAGGGCAGGGCGCCCCGAGCAGTACGTC. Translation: CASRGSRAGRPEQYV.

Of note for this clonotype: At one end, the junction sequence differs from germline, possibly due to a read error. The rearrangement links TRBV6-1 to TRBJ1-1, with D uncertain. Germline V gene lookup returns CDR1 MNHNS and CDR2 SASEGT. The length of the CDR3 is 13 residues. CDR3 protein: CASWRGKNTEALF. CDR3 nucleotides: TGTGCCAGCTGGAGAGGTAAGAACACTGAAGCTTTGTTT.

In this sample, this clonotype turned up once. The CDR3 region is CASSVDAGNSPIHF. The CDR3 DNA is TGTGCCAGCAGCGTAGATGCGGGGAATTCACCCATACACTTT. V usage is TRBV9 and J usage is TRBJ1-6, with unresolved D. The CDR3 runs to 14 residues. The V end lost 0 bases, the J end lost 19 bases, and 20 bases lay between the germline ends. Germline-derived CDR1 and CDR2 are SGDLS and YYNGEE.

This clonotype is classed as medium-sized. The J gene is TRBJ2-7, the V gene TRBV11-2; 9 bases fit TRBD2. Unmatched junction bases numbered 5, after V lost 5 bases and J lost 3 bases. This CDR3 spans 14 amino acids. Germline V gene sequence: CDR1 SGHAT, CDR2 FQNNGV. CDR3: CASSPGLALYEQYF. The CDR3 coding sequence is TGTGCCAGCAGCCCGGGACTAGCCCTCTACGAGCAGTACTTC.

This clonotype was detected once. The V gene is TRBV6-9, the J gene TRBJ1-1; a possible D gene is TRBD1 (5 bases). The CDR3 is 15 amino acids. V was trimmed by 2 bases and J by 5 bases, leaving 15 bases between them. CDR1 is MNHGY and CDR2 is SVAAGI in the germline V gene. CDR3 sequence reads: CASSYTVGGVTEAFF. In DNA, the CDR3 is TGTGCCAGCAGTTATACCGTTGGGGGGGTAACTGAAGCTTTCTTT.

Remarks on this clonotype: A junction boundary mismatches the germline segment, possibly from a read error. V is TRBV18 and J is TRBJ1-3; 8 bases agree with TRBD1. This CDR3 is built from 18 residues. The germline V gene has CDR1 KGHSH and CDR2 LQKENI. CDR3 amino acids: CASSPTGQGPNSGNTLPF. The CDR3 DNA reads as TGTGCCAGCTCACCTACTGGACAGGGACCGAACTCTGGAAACACCCTACCTTTT.

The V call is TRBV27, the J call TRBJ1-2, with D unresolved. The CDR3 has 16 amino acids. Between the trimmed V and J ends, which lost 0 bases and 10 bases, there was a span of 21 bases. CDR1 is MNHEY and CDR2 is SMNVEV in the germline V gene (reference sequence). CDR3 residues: CASSLSHLVVGSVYTF. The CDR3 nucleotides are TGTGCCAGCAGTTTATCACATTTAGTGGTAGGATCTGTCTACACCTTC.

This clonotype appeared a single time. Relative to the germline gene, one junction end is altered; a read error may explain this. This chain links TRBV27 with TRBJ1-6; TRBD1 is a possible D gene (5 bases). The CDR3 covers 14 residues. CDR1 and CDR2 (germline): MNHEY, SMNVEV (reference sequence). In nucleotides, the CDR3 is TGTGCCAGCGATGAGCAGGGCCCTAATTCACCCCTCAACTTT. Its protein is CASDEQGPNSPLNF.

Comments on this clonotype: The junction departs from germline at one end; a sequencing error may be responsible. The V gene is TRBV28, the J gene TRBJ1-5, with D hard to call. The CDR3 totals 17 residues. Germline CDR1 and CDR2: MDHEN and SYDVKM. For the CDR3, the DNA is TGTGACAGTGGAAATTACGAGTCAAGATATAGCGATCAGCCCCAGCATTTT. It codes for CDSGNYESRYSDQPQHF.

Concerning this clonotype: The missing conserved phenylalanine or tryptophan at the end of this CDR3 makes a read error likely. DNA of the CDR3: TGCAGTGCCCCCGCTAACCCATCGAGGACAGATACGCAGTATTTA. Encoded protein: CSAPANPSRTDTQYL. The rearrangement joins TRBV20-1 to TRBJ2-3; D uncertain. The CDR3 is 15 residues long. From germline, CDR1 is DFQATT and CDR2 SNEGSKA (reference sequence). The germline V and J ends were trimmed by 6 bases and 3 bases, with 19 bases remaining between them.

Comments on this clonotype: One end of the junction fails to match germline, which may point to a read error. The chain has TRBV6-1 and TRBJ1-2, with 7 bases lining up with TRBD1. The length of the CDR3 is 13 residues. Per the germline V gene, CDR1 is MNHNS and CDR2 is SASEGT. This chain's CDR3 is CASSSWDSDGSPF. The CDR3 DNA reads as TGTGCCAGCAGCTCCTGGGACAGTGACGGCTCCCCCTTC.

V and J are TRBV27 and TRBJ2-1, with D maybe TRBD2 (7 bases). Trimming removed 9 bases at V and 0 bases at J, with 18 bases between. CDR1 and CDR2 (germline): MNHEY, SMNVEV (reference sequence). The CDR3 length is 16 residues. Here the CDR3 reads CASEPPGGNSYNEQFF. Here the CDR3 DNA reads TGTGCCAGTGAACCGCCGGGGGGCAACTCCTACAATGAGCAGTTCTTC.

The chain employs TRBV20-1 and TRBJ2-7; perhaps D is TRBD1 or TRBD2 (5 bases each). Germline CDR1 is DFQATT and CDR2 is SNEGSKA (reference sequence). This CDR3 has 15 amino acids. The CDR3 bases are TGCAGTGCTAGGGGTCAGGACTTCGCTTTAGGGGAGCAGTGCGTA. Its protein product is CSARGQDFALGEQCV.

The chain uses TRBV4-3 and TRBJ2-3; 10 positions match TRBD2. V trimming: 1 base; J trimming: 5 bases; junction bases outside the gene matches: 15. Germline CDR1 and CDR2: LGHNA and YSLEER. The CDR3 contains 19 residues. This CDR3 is CASSQGEASGSLNRDTQYF. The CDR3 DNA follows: TGCGCCAGCAGCCAAGGAGAGGCTAGCGGGAGTCTGAACAGAGATACGCAGTATTTT.

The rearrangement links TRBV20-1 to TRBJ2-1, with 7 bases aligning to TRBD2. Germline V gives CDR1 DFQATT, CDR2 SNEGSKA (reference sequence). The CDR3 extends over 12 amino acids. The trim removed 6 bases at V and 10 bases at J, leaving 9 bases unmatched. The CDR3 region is CSAAETSDEQFF. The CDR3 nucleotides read TGCAGTGCCGCGGAAACTAGCGACGAGCAGTTCTTC.

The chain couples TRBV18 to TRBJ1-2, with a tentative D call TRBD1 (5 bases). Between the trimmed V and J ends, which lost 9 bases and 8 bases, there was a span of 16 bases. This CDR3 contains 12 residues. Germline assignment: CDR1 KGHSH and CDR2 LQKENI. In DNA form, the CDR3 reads TGTGCCAGGTCGCAGGGAGCGGAAGGCTACACCTTC. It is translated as CARSQGAEGYTF. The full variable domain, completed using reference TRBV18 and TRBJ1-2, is NAGVMQNPRHLVRRRGQEARLRCSPMKGHSHVYWYRQLPEEGLKFMVYLQKENIIDESGMPKERFSAEFPKEGPSILRIQQVVRGDSAAYFCARSQGAEGYTFGSGTRLTVV.

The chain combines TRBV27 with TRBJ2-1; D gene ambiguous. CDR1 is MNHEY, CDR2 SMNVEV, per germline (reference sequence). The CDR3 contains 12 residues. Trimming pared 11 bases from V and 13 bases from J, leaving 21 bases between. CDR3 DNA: TGTGCCGTTTACGTGGCCCAGGTCCATCAGTTCTTC. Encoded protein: CAVYVAQVHQFF.

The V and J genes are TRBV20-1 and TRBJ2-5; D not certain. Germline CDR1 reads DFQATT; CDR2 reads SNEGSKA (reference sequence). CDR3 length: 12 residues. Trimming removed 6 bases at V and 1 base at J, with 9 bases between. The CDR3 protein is CSADSTQETQYF. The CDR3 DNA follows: TGCAGTGCCGACTCAACCCAAGAGACCCAGTACTTC.

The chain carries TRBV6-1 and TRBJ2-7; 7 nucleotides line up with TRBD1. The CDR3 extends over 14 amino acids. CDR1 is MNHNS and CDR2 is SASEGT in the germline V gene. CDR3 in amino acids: CANSRDSTSYEQHV. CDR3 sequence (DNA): TGTGCCAACAGCCGGGACAGCACTTCCTACGAGCAGCACGTC.

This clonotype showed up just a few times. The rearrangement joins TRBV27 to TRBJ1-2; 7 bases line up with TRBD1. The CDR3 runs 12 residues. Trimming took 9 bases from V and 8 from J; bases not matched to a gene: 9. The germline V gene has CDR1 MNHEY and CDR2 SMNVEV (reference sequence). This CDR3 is CASITGDRGYTF. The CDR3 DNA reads TGTGCCAGTATAACAGGGGATAGAGGCTACACCTTC.